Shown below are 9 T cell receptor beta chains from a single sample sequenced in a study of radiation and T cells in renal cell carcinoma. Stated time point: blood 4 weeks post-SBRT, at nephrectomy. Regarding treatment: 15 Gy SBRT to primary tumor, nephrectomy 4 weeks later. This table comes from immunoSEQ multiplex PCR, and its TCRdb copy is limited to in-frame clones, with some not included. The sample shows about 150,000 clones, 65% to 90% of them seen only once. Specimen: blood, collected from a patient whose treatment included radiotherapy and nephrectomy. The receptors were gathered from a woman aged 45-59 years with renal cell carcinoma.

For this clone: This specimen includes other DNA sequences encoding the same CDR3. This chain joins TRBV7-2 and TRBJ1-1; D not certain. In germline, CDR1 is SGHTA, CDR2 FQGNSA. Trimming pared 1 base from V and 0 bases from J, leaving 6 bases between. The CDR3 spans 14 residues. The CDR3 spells CASSLDRMNTEAFF. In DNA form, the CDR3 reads TGTGCCAGCAGCTTAGATAGGATGAACACTGAAGCTTTCTTT.

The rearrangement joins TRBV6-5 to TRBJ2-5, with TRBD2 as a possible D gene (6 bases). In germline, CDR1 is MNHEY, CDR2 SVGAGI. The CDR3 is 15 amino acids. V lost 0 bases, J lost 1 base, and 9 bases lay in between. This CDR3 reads CASSYSWGLQETQYF. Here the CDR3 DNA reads TGTGCCAGCAGTTACTCCTGGGGACTCCAAGAGACCCAGTACTTC.

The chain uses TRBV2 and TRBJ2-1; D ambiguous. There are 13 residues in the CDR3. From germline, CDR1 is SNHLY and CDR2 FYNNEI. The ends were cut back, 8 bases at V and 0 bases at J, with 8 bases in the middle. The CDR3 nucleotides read TGTGCCAGCCGCGGCGGCTCCTACAATGAGCAGTTCTTC. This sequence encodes CASRGGSYNEQFF.

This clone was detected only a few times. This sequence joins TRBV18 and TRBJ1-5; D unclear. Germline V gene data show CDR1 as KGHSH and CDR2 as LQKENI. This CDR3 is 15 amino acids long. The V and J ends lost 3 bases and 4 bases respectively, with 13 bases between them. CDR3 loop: CASSPVVGVNQPQHF. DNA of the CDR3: TGTGCCAGCTCACCGGTCGTGGGAGTTAATCAGCCCCAGCATTTT.

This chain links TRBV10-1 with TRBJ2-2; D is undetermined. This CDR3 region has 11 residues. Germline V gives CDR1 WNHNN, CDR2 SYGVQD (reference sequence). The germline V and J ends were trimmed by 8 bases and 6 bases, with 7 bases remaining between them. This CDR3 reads CASGSAGELFF. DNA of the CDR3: TGCGCCAGCGGAAGTGCCGGGGAGCTGTTTTTT.

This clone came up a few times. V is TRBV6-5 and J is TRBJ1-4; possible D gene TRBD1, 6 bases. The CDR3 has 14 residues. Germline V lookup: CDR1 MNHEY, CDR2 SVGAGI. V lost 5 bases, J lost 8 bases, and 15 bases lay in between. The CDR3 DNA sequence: TGTGCCAGCAGTGAATCAGGGGCATGGGAAAAACTGTTTTTT. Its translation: CASSESGAWEKLFF.

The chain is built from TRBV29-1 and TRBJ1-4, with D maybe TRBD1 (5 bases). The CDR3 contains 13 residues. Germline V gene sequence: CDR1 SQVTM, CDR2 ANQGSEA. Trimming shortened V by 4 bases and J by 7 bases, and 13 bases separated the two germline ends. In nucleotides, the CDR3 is TGCAGCGTTGGAGGCAGGGCGACTGAAAAACTGTTTTTT. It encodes CSVGGRATEKLFF. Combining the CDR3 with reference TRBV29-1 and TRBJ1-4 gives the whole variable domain SAVISQKPSRDICQRGTSLTIQCQVDSQVTMMFWYRQQPGQSLTLIATANQGSEATYESGFVIDKFPISRPNLTFSTLTVSNMSPEDSSIYLCSVGGRATEKLFFGSGTQLSVL.

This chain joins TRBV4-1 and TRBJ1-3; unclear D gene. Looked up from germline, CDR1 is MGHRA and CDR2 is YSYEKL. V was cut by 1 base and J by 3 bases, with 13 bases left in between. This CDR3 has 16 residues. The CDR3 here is CASSQGTQSSGNTIYF. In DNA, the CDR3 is TGCGCCAGCAGCCAAGGGACCCAGTCGAGTGGAAACACCATATATTTT.

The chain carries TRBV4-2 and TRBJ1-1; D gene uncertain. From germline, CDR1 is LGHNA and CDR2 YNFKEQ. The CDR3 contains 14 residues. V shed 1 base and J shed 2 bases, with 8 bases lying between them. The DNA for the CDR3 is TGTGCCAGCAGCCAAGTCAGCCCCAACACTGAAGCTTTCTTT. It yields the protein CASSQVSPNTEAFF.